This T cell receptor (beta chain) appears in the sequencing data of a study of molecular identifiers for immune sequencing clone quantification. Study results and limitations: Detectable among 800,000 to 1,000,000 naive cells, according to reports, was Jurkat TCR RNA spiked in from one cell.

Libraries of naive CD8 cells were prepared from 20,000 to 1,000,000 sorted cells using 10%, 30% or 50% RNA. Naive CD8 T cells were FACS-sorted by CD8+CD4-CCR7+CD45RA+ markers. Previously reported methods and listed TCR primers produced the bulk TCR libraries. Each CDR3 protein gets one entry after TCRdb re-called the PCR reads with MiXCR. Among 40,000 to 45,000 distinct CDR3 sequences, about 24% were seen once, and the ten largest hold more than 0.75%. This CDR3 comprises 16 residues. CDR1 LNHDA and CDR2 SQIVND come from the germline V gene (reference sequence). V lost 6 bases and J lost 0, with 17 bases in between. On this clonotype itself: Antigen unknown.

The chain couples TRBV19 to TRBJ2-5; unclear D gene. The sample was naive CD8+ T cells from blood, with Jurkat cell RNA spiked in. Indicated subset: FACS-sorted CD8+CD4-CCR7+CD45RA+ naive T cells. This receptor was obtained from a human donor in good health. Some libraries in this study had Jurkat cell RNA spiked in. In DNA, the CDR3 is TGTGCCAGTAGCCCCTCCCGTGGAACAGACCAAGAGACCCAGTACTTC. Translation: CASSPSRGTDQETQYF.